This entry features one T cell receptor beta chain sequence. The target antigen is unknown. The germline V gene encodes CDR1 SGHRS and CDR2 YFSETQ. V trimming: 0 bases; J trimming: 0 bases; junction bases outside the gene matches: 6. The CDR3 extends over 17 amino acids. The data stem from a study of CD8 T cells in ankylosing spondylitis. Points from the study as a whole: Seemingly characteristic of ankylosing spondylitis blood was a TCR beta motif consisting of about 8 highly homologous variants. Disease-linked clones had a CD8+ phenotype and relatively low frequency in peripheral blood. Researchers reportedly found disease-linked clones significantly enriched in matched ankylosing spondylitis synovial fluid.

Library preparation for TCR beta used quantitative 5'-RACE with molecular barcodes. TCRdb analysed the 5' RACE reads with MiXCR anew, one entry per CDR3 protein. The sample has about 540,000 distinct CDR3 sequences, roughly 12% seen once. Material for sequencing was blood, either unsorted or a sorted T cell fraction (not recorded which). The sequence was obtained from a male donor with ankylosing spondylitis. The V call is TRBV5-1, the J call TRBJ1-1; TRBD1 agrees at 9 bases. DNA of the CDR3: TGCGCCAGCAGCTTGGGGGGGACAGGGAGGATGAACACTGAAGCTTTCTTT. Amino acid sequence: CASSLGGTGRMNTEAFF.